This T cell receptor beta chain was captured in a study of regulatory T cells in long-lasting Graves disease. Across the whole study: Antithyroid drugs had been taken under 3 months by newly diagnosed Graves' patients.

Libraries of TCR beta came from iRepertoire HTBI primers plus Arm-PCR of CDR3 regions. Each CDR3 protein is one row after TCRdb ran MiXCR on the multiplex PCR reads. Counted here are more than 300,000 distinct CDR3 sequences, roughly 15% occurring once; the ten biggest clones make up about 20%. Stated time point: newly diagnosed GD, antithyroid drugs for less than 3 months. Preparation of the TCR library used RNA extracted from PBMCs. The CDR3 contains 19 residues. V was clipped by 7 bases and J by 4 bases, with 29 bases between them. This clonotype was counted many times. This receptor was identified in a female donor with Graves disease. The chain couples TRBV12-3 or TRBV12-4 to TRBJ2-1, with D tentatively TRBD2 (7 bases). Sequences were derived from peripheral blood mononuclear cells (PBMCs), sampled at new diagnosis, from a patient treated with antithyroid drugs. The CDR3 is CASTAGGGSGTTFYNEQFF. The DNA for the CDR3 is TGTGCCAGCACCGCCGGAGGGGGGTCCGGGACTACGTTTTACAATGAGCAGTTCTTC.